Presented here are 19 T cell receptor beta chains from one specimen sequenced in a study of CD8 T cells in Susac syndrome. An input of roughly 0.45 to 1 ug of RNA was subjected to reverse transcription using random hexamers. From the immunoSEQ multiplex PCR reads, TCRdb called clonotypes with MiXCR, one entry per CDR3 protein. The sample holds more than 200,000 distinct CDR3 sequences; approximately 94% are singletons and the top ten take under 0.2%. Sequencing input: CD4+ T cells from PBMCs. The receptors shown here come from a human donor with Susac syndrome.

The chain links TRBV2 to TRBJ1-2, with a tentative D call TRBD1 (5 bases). Trimming pared 3 bases from V and 8 bases from J, leaving 16 bases between. CDR3 length: 14 amino acids. Germline CDR1 and CDR2: SNHLY and FYNNEI. The CDR3 DNA sequence: TGTGCCAGCAGTGATCCAGGGACTTGGCCCGGCTACACCTTC. It yields the protein CASSDPGTWPGYTF.

The chain is built from TRBV6-5 and TRBJ2-1, with 10 bases matching TRBD2. V shed 2 bases and J 6 bases; nucleotides not matched to a gene: 4. Per the germline V gene, CDR1 is MNHEY and CDR2 is SVGAGI. The CDR3 is made up of 15 amino acids. The CDR3 protein is CASSYKAGGLNEQFF. The CDR3 DNA reads TGTGCCAGCAGTTACAAAGCGGGGGGGCTCAATGAGCAGTTCTTC.

The V gene is TRBV29-1, the J gene TRBJ1-4, with TRBD1 matching 7 bases. Trimming at V came to 3 bases and at J to 6 bases, leaving 7 bases not matched to a gene. The CDR3 is 14 amino acids. Germline values: CDR1 SQVTM, CDR2 ANQGSEA. This CDR3 reads CSVERTQGDEKLFF. Written as DNA, the CDR3 is TGCAGCGTTGAGCGGACCCAGGGGGATGAAAAACTGTTTTTT.

This clonotype was found once. The chain links TRBV5-6 to TRBJ1-1, with D unclear. The CDR3 consists of 14 residues. Germline V gives CDR1 SGHDT, CDR2 YYEEEE. V shed 5 bases and J shed 5 bases, with 16 bases lying between them. The CDR3 loop reads CASSSVAGMTEAFF. The CDR3 DNA reads as TGTGCCAGCAGTTCTGTGGCCGGCATGACTGAAGCTTTCTTT.

This chain joins TRBV20-1 and TRBJ1-5; TRBD1 is a possible D gene (5 bases). Trimming stripped 3 bases from V and 0 bases from J, with 15 bases between. This CDR3 spans 16 amino acids. The germline gives CDR1 DFQATT, CDR2 SNEGSKA (reference sequence). The CDR3 loop reads CSASSTQGPSNQPQHF. The CDR3 coding sequence is TGCAGTGCTAGCAGCACTCAGGGTCCTAGCAATCAGCCCCAGCATTTT.

This chain joins TRBV28 and TRBJ1-5; TRBD1 matches 7 bases. The length of the CDR3 is 16 residues. Germline V gene lookup returns CDR1 MDHEN and CDR2 SYDVKM. V gave up 6 bases and J gave up 0 bases; unmatched junction bases: 8. The CDR3 loop is CASSPGGGASNQPQHF. The CDR3 DNA sequence: TGTGCCAGCAGCCCAGGGGGAGGGGCTAGCAATCAGCCCCAGCATTTT.

The V call is TRBV7-3, the J call TRBJ2-2; TRBD1 aligns across 7 bases. The V segment lost 4 bases and the J segment 5 bases; nucleotides outside the gene matches: 13. Germline V gives CDR1 SGHTA, CDR2 FQGTGA. The CDR3 spans 17 residues. The CDR3, as DNA: TGTGCCAGCAGCTCCCGGCTGGGACAGCAGGGGACCGGGGAGCTGTTTTTT. Protein sequence: CASSSRLGQQGTGELFF.

The genes are TRBV20-1 and TRBJ2-5, with a weak D call TRBD2 (7 bases). Germline CDR1 and CDR2: DFQATT and SNEGSKA (reference sequence). Trimming shortened V by 0 bases and J by 5 bases, and 16 bases separated the two germline ends. This CDR3 is 15 amino acids long. Here the CDR3 reads CSARDPRGGAETQYF. The CDR3 DNA sequence: TGCAGTGCTAGAGATCCAAGGGGGGGCGCGGAGACCCAGTACTTC.

J is TRBJ2-7 and V is TRBV4-3; perhaps D is TRBD1 or TRBD2 (6 bases each). V was pared by 2 bases and J by 1 base, with 15 bases between. CDR1 and CDR2 (germline): LGHNA, YSLEER. The CDR3 extends over 16 amino acids. CDR3 bases: TGCGCCAGCAGCCAACATTACAGGGCGGGGTCCTACGAGCAGTACTTC. Its protein product is CASSQHYRAGSYEQYF.

This chain uses TRBV20-1 with TRBJ1-1, with 8 bases matching TRBD1. The CDR3 runs to 14 residues. With V trimmed by 8 bases and J by 3 bases, 11 bases remained unmatched. CDR1 DFQATT and CDR2 SNEGSKA come from the germline V gene (reference sequence). CDR3 region: CSLRTGWGDTEAFF. The CDR3 DNA reads as TGCAGTCTCCGGACAGGGTGGGGAGACACTGAAGCTTTCTTT.

This clonotype appeared once. The rearrangement links TRBV7-2 to TRBJ2-7; D possibly corresponds to TRBD1 (5 bases). V lost 5 bases and J lost 9, with 14 bases in between. The CDR3 runs 12 residues. CDR1 and CDR2 (germline): SGHTA, FQGNSA. The CDR3 spells CASSRAGQGQYF. The DNA of the CDR3 is TGTGCCAGCAGCCGAGCAGGGCAGGGGCAGTACTTC.

The chain recombines TRBV30 with TRBJ1-1, with a tentative D call TRBD1 (5 bases). Germline CDR1 GTSNPN, CDR2 SVGIG (reference sequence). The CDR3 is 12 amino acids. Trimming took off 5 bases at V and 4 bases at J, with 11 bases between the two ends. CDR3 nucleotide sequence: TGTGCCTGGGAAAGGGACGCCACTGAAGCTTTCTTT. Amino acid sequence: CAWERDATEAFF.

The genes are TRBV4-2 and TRBJ1-1; D not certain. From germline, CDR1 is LGHNA and CDR2 YNFKEQ. The germline V and J ends were trimmed by 3 bases and 6 bases, with 11 bases remaining between them. The CDR3 runs to 13 residues. The CDR3 bases are TGTGCCAGCAGCCAGGGTAGGGCCCCTGAAGCTTTCTTT. It specifies CASSQGRAPEAFF.

The genes are TRBV28 and TRBJ1-4; D unclear. This CDR3 contains 16 residues. Trimming left V 3 bases short and J 4 bases short, with 15 bases between. CDR1 and CDR2 from the germline V gene are MDHEN and SYDVKM. The CDR3 DNA reads as TGTGCCAGCAGTTTCCGGTCTGGCGGGAGTAATGAAAAACTGTTTTTT. Its protein is CASSFRSGGSNEKLFF.

V and J are TRBV20-1 and TRBJ1-2; 8 bases are shared with TRBD1. The germline V gene has CDR1 DFQATT and CDR2 SNEGSKA (reference sequence). Unmatched junction bases numbered 6, after V lost 2 bases and J lost 4 bases. The CDR3 loop spans 14 amino acids. The CDR3 reads CSARPDRAIYGYTF. As DNA, the CDR3 is TGCAGTGCTAGACCGGACAGGGCTATCTATGGCTACACCTTC.

The V call is TRBV7-2, the J call TRBJ2-5, with D tentatively TRBD1 (5 bases). With 1 base removed from V and 0 bases from J, the gap between germline ends came to 21 bases. Germline assignment: CDR1 SGHTA and CDR2 FQGNSA. This CDR3 has 19 residues. DNA of the CDR3: TGTGCCAGCAGCTTAGACGACAGATTCGGTCAGCCCTACCAAGAGACCCAGTACTTC. Translating gives CASSLDDRFGQPYQETQYF.

The V and J genes are TRBV5-6 and TRBJ2-2, with D unclear. Per germline, CDR1 SGHDT and CDR2 YYEEEE. CDR3 length: 12 residues. The germline V and J ends were trimmed by 0 bases and 6 bases, with 3 bases remaining between them. CDR3 sequence reads: CASSLVSGELFF. For the CDR3, the DNA is TGTGCCAGCAGCTTGGTATCCGGGGAGCTGTTTTTT.

As concerns this clonotype: Without the conserved terminal phenylalanine or tryptophan, this CDR3 likely stems from a read error. The V call is TRBV14, the J call TRBJ1-6; D perhaps matches TRBD1 (6 bases). The germline V and J ends were trimmed by 2 bases and 6 bases, with 11 bases remaining between them. The CDR3 has 15 amino acids. Germline V CDR1 and CDR2: SGHDN, FVKESK. The CDR3 DNA is TGTGCCAGCAGCCAATCCCGGACAGTTAATTCACCCCTCCACTTG. Amino acids: CASSQSRTVNSPLHL.

The chain combines TRBV11-2 with TRBJ1-2, with 8 bases that match TRBD1. The CDR3 covers 14 residues. Losses at the gene ends were 1 base for V and 6 bases for J; bases not matched to a gene: 4. Germline V gene data show CDR1 as SGHAT and CDR2 as FQNNGV. The CDR3 reads CASSLARTGHGYTF. The DNA of the CDR3 is TGTGCCAGCAGCTTAGCCCGGACAGGGCATGGCTACACCTTC.